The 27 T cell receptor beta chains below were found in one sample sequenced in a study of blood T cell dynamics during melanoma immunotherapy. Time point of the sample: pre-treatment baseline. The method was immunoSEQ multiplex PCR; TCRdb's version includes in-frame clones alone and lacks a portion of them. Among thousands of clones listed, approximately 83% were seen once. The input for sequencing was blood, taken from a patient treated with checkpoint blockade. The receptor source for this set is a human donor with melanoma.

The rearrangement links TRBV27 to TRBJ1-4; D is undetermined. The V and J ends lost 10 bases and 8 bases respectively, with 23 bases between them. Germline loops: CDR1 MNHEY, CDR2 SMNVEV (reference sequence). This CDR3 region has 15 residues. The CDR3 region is CATKKNPFEKEKLFF. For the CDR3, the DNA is TGTGCCACCAAGAAAAATCCGTTCGAAAAGGAAAAACTGTTTTTT.

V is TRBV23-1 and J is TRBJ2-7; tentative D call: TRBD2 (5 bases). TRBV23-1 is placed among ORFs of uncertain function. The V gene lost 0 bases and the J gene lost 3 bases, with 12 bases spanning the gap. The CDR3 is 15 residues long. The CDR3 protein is CASSQSRAELYEQYF. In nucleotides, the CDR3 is TGCGCCAGCAGTCAATCGCGGGCAGAACTCTACGAGCAGTACTTC.

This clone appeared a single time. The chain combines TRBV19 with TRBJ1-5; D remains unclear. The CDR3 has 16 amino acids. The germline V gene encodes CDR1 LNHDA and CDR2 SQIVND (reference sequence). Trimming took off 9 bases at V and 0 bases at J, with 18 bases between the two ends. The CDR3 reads CASILAGPYSNQPQHF. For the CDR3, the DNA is TGTGCCAGCATCCTAGCGGGCCCCTATAGCAATCAGCCCCAGCATTTT.

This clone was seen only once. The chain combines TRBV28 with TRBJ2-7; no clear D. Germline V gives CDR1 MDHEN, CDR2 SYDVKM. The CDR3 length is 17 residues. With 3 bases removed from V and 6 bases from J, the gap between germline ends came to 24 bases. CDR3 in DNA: TGTGCCAGCAGTTTGGGCCCCCCGACACGCCTAAGCCGCGAGCAGTACTTC. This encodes CASSLGPPTRLSREQYF. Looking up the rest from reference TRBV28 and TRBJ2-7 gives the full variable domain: DVKVTQSSRYLVKRTGEKVFLECVQDMDHENMFWYRQDPGLGLRLIYFSYDVKMKEKGDIPEGYSVSREKKERFSLILESASTNQTSMYLCASSLGPPTRLSREQYFGPGTRLTVT.

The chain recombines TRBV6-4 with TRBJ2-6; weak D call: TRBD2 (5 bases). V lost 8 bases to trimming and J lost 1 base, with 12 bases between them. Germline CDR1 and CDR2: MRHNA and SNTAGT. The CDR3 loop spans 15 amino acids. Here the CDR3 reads CASLYPGSGANVLTF. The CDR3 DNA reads TGTGCCAGCCTATACCCGGGGTCTGGGGCCAACGTCCTGACTTTC.

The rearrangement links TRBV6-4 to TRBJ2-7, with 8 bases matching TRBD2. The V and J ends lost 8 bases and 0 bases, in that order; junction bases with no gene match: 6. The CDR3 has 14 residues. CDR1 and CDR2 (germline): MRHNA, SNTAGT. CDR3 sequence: CASDAGGHSYEQYF. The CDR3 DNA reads TGTGCCAGCGACGCGGGAGGTCACTCCTACGAGCAGTACTTC.

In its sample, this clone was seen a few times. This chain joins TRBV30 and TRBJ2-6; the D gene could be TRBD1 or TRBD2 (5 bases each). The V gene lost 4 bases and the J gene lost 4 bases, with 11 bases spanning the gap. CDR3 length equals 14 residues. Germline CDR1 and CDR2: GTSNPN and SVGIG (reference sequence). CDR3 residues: CAWIDGGGANVLTF. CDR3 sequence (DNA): TGTGCCTGGATTGATGGGGGAGGGGCCAACGTCCTGACTTTC.

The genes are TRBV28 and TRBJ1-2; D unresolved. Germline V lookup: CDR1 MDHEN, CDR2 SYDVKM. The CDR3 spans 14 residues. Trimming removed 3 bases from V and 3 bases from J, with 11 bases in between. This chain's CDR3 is CASSFLKGDYGYTF. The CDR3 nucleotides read TGTGCCAGCAGTTTTTTAAAGGGAGACTATGGCTACACCTTC.

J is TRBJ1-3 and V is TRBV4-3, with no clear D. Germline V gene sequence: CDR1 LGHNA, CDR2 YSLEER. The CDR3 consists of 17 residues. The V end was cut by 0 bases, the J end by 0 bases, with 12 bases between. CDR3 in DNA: TGCGCCAGCAGCCAAGATAGGCACGGCTACTCTGGAAACACCATATATTTT. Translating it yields CASSQDRHGYSGNTIYF.

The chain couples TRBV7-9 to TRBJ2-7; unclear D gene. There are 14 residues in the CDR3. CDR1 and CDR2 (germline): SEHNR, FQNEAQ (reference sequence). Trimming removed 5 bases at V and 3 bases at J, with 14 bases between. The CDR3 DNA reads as TGTGCCAGCAGCCACCGCAGTAGCCACTACGAGCAGTACTTC. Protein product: CASSHRSSHYEQYF. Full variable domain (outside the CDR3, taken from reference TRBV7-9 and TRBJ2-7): DTGVSQNPRHKITKRGQNVTFRCDPISEHNRLYWYRQTLGQGPEFLTYFQNEAQLEKSRLLSDRFSAERPKGSFSTLEIQRTEQGDSAMYLCASSHRSSHYEQYFGPGTRLTVT.

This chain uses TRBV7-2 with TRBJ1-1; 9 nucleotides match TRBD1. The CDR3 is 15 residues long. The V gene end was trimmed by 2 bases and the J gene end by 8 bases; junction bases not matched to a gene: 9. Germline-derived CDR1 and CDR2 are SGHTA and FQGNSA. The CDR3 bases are TGTGCCAGCAGCTTAATGGGACAGGACAGGGGAGAAGCTTTCTTT. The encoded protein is CASSLMGQDRGEAFF.

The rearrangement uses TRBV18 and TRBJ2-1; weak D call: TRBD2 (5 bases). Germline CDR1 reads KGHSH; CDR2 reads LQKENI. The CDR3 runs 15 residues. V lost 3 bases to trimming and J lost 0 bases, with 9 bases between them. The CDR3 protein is CASSPRGSSYNEQFF. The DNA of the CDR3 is TGTGCCAGCTCACCTCGAGGGAGCTCCTACAATGAGCAGTTCTTC.

CDR3 nucleotide sequence: TGTGCCAGCAGCACCAACAGAAACTCCTACGAGCAGTACTTC. Amino acid sequence: CASSTNRNSYEQYF. The chain links TRBV27 to TRBJ2-5; D is uncertain. The J call is uncertain, as TRBJ2-7 better fits the DNA end. This CDR3 contains 14 residues. Germline CDR1 and CDR2: MNHEY and SMNVEV (reference sequence).

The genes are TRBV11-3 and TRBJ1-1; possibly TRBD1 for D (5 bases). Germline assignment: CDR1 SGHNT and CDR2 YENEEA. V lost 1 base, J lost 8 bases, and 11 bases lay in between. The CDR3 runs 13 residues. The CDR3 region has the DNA TGTGCCAGCAGCTTAGTGGGACCGAAAGAAGCTTTCTTT. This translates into CASSLVGPKEAFF.

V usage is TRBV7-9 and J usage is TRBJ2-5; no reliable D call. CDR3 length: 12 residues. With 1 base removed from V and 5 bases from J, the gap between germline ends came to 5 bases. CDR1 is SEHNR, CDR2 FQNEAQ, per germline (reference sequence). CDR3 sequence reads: CASSLVRETQYF. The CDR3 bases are TGTGCCAGCAGCTTAGTCAGGGAGACCCAGTACTTC.

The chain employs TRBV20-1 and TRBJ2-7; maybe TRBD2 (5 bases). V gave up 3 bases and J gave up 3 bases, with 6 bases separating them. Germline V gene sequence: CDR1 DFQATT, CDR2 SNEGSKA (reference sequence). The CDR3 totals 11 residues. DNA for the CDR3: TGCAGTGCTAGTCGGGGCTACGAGCAGTACTTC. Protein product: CSASRGYEQYF.

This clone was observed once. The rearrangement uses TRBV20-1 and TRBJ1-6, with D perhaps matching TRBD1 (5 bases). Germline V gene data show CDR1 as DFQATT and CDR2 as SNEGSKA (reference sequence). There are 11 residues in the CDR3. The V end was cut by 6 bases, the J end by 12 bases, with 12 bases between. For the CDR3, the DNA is TGCAGTGCCGGGGAGGGGAAACCCCTCCACTTT. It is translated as CSAGEGKPLHF.

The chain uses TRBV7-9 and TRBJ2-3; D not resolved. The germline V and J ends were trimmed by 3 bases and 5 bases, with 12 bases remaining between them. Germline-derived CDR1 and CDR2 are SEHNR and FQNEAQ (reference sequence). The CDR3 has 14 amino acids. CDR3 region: CASSFDGKEDTQYF. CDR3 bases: TGTGCCAGCAGCTTCGACGGTAAGGAAGATACGCAGTATTTT.

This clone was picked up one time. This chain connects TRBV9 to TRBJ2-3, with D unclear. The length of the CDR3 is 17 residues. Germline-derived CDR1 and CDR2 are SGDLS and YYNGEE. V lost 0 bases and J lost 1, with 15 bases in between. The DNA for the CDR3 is TGTGCCAGCAGCGTAGCTGGCCAGCGCATTGGCACAGATACGCAGTATTTT. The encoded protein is CASSVAGQRIGTDTQYF.

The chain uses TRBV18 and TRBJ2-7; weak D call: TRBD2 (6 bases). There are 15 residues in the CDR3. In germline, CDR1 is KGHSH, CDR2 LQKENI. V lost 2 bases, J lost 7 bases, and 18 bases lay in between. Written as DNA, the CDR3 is TGTGCCAGCTCACCAGGGTCAGCCCGGGCGGGGGAGCAGTACTTC. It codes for CASSPGSARAGEQYF.

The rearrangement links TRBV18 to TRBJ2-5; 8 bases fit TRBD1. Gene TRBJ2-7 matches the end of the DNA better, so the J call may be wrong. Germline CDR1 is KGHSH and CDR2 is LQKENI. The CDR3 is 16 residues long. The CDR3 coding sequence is TGTGCCAGCTCACCACCACCCGGGACAGGCCTCTACGAGCAGTACTTC. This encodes CASSPPPGTGLYEQYF.

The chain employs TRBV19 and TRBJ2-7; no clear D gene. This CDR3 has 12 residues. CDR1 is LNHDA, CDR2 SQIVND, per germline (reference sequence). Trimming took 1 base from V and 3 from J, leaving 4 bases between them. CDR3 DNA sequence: TGTGCCAGTAGTATAGCCCTCTACGAGCAGTACTTC. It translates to CASSIALYEQYF.

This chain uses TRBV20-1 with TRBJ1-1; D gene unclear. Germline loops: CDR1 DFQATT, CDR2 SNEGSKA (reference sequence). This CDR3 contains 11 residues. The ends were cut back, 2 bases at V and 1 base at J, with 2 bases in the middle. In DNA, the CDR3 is TGCAGTGCTAGACAGAACACTGAAGCTTTCTTT. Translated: CSARQNTEAFF.

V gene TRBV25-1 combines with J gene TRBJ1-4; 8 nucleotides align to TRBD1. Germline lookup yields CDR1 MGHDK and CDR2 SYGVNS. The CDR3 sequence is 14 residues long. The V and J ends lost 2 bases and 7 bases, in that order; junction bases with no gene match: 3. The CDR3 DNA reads TGTGCCAGCAGTGAACGGGGGACAGGTGAAAAACTGTTTTTT. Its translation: CASSERGTGEKLFF.

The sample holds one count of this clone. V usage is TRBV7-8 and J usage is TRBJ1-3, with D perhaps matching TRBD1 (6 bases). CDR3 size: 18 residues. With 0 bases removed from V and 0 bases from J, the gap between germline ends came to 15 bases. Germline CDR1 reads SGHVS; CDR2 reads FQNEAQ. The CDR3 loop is CASSLASRGAFSGNTIYF. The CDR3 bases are TGTGCCAGCAGCTTAGCCAGTCGGGGGGCTTTCTCTGGAAACACCATATATTTT.

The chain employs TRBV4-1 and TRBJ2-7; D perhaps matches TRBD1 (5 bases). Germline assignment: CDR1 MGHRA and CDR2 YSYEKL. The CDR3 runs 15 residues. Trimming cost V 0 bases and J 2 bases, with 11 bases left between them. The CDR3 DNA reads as TGCGCCAGCAGCCAAGATTTTCCAGGGCCCTACGAGCAGTACTTC. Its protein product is CASSQDFPGPYEQYF.

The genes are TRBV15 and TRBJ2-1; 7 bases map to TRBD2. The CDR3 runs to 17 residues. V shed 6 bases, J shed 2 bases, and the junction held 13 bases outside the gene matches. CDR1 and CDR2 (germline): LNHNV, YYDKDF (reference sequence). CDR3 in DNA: TGTGCCACCAGTACCAAAATTAGCGGGTCTACCTACAATGAGCAGTTCTTC. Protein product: CATSTKISGSTYNEQFF.